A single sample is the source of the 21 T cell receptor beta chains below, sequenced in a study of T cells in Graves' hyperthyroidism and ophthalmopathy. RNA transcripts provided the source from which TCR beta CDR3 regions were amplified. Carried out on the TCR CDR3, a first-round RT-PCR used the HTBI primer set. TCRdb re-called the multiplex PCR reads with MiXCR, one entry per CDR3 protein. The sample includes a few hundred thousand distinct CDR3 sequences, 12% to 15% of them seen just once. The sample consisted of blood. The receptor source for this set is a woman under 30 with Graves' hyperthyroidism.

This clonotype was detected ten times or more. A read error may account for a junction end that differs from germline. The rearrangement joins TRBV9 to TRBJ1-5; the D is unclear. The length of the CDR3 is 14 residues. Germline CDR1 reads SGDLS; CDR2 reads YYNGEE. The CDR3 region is CASSVGGSSQPQHF. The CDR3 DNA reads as TGTGCCAGCAGCGTAGGAGGAAGCAGTCAGCCCCAGCATTTT.

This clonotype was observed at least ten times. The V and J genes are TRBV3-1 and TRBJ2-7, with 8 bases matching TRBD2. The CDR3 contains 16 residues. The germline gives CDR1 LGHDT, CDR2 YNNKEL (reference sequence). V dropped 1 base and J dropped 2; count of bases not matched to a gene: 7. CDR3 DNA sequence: TGTGCCAGCAGCCAAGTACAGAGCGGGAGTGCCTACGAGCAGTACTTC. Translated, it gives CASSQVQSGSAYEQYF.

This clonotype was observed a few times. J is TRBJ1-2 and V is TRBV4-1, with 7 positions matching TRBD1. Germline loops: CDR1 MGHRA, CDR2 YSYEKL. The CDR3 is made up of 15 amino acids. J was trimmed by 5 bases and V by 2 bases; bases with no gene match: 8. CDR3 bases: TGCGCCAGCAGCCAACAACCGGGACAGATTTATGGCTACACCTTC. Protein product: CASSQQPGQIYGYTF.

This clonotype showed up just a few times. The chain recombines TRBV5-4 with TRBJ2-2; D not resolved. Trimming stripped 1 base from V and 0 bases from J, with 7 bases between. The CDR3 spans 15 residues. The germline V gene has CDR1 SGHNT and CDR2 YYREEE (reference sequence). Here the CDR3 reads CASSLPGANTGELFF. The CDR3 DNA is TGTGCCAGCAGCTTGCCAGGCGCGAACACCGGGGAGCTGTTTTTT.

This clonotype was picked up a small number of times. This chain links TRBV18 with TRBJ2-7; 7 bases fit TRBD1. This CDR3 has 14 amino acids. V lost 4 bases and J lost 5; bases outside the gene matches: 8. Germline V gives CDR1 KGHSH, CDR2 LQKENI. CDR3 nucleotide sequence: TGTGCCAGCTCACTTAGACAGGGTTCCAACGAGCAGTACTTC. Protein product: CASSLRQGSNEQYF.

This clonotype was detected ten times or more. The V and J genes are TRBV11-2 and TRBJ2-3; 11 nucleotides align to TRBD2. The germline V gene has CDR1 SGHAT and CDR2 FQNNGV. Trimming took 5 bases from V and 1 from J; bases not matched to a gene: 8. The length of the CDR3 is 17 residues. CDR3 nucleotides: TGTGCCAGCAGCCCCCGAGGGACTAGCGGAGGCACAGATACGCAGTATTTT. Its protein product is CASSPRGTSGGTDTQYF.

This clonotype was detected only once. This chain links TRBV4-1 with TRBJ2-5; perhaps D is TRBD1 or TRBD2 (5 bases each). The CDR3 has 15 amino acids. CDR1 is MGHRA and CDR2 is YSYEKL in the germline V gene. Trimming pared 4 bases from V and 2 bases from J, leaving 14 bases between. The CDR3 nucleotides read TGCGCCAGCAGCCCAAGGGACCGAGGACAAGAGACCCAGTACTTC. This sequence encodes CASSPRDRGQETQYF.

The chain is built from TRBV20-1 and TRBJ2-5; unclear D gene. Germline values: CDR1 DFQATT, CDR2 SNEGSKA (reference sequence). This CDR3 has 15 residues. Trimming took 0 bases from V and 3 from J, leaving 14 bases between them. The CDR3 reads CSARDRPEIKETQYF. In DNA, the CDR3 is TGCAGTGCTAGAGATCGGCCAGAAATTAAAGAGACCCAGTACTTC.

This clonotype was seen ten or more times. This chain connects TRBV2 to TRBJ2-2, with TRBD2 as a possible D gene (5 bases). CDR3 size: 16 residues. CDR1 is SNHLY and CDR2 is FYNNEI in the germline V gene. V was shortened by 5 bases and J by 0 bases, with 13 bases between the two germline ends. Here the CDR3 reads CASSLRTAANTGELFF. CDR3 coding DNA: TGTGCCAGCAGTCTCAGGACTGCTGCGAACACCGGGGAGCTGTTTTTT.

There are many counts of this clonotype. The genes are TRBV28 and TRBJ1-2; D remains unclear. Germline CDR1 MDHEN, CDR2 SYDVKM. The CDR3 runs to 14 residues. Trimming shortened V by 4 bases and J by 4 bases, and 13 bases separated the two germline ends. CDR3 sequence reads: CASSSIVLPYGYTF. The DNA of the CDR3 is TGTGCCAGCAGTTCGATCGTTCTTCCCTATGGCTACACCTTC.

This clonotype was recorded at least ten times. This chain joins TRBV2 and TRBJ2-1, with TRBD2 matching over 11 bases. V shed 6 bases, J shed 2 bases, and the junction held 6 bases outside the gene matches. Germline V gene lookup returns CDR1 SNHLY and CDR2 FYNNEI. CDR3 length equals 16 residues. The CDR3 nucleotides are TGTGCCAGCAGGTTGCTAGCGGGAGGACCCTACAATGAGCAGTTCTTC. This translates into CASRLLAGGPYNEQFF.

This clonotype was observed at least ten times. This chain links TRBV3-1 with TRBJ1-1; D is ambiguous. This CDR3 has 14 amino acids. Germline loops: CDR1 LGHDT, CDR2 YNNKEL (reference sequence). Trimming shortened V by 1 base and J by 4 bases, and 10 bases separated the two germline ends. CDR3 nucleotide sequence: TGTGCCAGCAGCCAAGTGTCAGGTTCCACTGAAGCTTTCTTT. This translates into CASSQVSGSTEAFF.

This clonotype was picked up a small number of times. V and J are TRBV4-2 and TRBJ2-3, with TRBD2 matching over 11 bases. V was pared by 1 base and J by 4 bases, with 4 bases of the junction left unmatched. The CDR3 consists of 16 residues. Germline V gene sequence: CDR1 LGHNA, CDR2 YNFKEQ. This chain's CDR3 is CASSQVTSGSADTQYF. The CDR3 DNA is TGTGCCAGCAGCCAAGTAACTAGCGGGAGTGCAGATACGCAGTATTTT.

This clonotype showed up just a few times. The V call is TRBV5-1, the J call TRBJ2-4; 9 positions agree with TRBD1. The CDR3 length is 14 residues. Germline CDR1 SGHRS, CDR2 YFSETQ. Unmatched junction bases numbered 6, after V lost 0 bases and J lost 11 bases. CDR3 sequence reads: CASSLEGQGSLQYF. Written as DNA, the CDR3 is TGCGCCAGCAGCTTGGAAGGACAGGGGAGCCTTCAGTACTTC. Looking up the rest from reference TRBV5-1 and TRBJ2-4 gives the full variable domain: KAGVTQTPRYLIKTRGQQVTLSCSPISGHRSVSWYQQTPGQGLQFLFEYFSETQRNKGNFPGRFSGRQFSNSRSEMNVSTLELGDSALYLCASSLEGQGSLQYFGAGTRLSVL.

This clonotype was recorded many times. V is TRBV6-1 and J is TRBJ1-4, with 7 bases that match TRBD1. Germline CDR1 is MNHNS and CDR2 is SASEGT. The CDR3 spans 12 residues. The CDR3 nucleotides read TGTGCGGGGGGACAGCCTAATGAAAAACTGTTTTTT. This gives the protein CAGGQPNEKLFF.

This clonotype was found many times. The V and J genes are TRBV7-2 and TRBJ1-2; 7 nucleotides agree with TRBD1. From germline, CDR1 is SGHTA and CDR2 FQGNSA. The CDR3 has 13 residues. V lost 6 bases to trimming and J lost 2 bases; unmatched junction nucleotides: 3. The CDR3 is CASRRGQNYGYTF. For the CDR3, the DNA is TGTGCCAGCAGACGGGGACAGAACTATGGCTACACCTTC. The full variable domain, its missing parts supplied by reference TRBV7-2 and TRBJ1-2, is GAGVSQSPSNKVTEKGKDVELRCDPISGHTALYWYRQSLGQGLEFLIYFQGNSAPDKSGLPSDRFSAERTGGSVSTLTIQRTQQEDSAVYLCASRRGQNYGYTFGSGTRLTVV.

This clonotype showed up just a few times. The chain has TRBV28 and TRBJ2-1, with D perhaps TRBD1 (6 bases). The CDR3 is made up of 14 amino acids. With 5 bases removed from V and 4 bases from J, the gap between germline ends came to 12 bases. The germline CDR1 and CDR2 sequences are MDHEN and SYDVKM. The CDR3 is CASSRRTVYNEQFF. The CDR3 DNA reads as TGTGCCAGCAGTCGGAGGACAGTTTACAATGAGCAGTTCTTC. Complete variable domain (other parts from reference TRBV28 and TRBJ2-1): DVKVTQSSRYLVKRTGEKVFLECVQDMDHENMFWYRQDPGLGLRLIYFSYDVKMKEKGDIPEGYSVSREKKERFSLILESASTNQTSMYLCASSRRTVYNEQFFGPGTRLTVL.

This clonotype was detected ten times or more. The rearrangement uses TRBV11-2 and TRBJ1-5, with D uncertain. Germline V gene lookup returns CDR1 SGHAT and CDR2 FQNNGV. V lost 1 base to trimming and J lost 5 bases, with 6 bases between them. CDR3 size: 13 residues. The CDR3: CASSLAGHQPQHF. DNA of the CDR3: TGTGCCAGCAGCTTAGCGGGCCATCAGCCCCAGCATTTT.

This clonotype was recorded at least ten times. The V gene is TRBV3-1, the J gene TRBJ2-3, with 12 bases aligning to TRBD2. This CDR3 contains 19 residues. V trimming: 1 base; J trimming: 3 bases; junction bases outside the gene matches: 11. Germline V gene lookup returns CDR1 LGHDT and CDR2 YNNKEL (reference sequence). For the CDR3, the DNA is TGTGCCAGCAGCCAAGTATCTAGCGGGAGGGCCTTATCGACAGATACGCAGTATTTT. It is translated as CASSQVSSGRALSTDTQYF.

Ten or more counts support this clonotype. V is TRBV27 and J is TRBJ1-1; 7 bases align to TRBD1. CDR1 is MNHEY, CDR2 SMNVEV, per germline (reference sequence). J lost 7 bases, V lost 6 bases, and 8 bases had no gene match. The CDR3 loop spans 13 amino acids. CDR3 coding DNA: TGTGCCAGCAGCCTCGGACAGGCAGATGAAGCTTTCTTT. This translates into CASSLGQADEAFF.

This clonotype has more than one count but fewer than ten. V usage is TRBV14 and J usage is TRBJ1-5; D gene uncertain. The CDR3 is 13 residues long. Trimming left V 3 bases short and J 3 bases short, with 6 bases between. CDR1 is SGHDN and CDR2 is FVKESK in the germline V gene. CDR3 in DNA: TGTGCCAGCAGCCAGGCACCCAATCAGCCCCAGCATTTT. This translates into CASSQAPNQPQHF.